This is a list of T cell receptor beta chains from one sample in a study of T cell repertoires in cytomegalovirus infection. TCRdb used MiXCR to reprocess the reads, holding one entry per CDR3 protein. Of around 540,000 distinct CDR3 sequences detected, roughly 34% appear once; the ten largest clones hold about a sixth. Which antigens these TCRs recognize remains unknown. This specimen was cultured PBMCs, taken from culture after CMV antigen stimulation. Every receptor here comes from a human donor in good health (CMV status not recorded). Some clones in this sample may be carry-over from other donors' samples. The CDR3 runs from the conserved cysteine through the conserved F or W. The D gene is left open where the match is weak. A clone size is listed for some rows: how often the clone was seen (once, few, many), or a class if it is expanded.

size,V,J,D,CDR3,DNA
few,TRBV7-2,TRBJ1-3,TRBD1,CASSYGQGAGTIYF,TGTGCCAGCAGCTATGGACAGGGGGCGGGCACCATATATTTT
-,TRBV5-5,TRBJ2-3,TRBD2,CASSFGLAGGPDTQYF,TGTGCCAGCAGCTTCGGACTAGCGGGAGGTCCAGATACGCAGTATTTT
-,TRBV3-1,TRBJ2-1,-,CASSAWGANYNEQFF,TGTGCCAGCAGCGCCTGGGGCGCCAACTACAATGAGCAGTTCTTC
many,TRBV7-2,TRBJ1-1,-,CASSSAWGQGEAFF,TGTGCCAGCAGCTCGGCTTGGGGCCAGGGTGAAGCTTTCTTT
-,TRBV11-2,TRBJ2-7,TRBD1,CASSHGQGFEQYF,TGTGCCAGCAGCCACGGACAGGGGTTCGAGCAGTACTTC
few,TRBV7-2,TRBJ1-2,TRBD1,CASSPDPGQGAGYTF,TGTGCCAGCAGCCCAGATCCGGGACAGGGGGCTGGCTACACCTTC
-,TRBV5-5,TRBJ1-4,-,CASSLSGYRAEKLFF,TGTGCCAGCAGCTTGTCGGGATACAGGGCTGAAAAACTGTTTTTT
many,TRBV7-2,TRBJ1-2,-,CATSRDYGYTF,TGTGCCACCTCGCGCGACTATGGCTACACCTTC
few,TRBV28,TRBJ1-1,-,CASSSSLNTEAFF,TGTGCCAGCAGCTCGAGCCTAAACACTGAAGCTTTCTTT
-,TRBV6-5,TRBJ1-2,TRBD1,CASSRDSRGGYTF,TGTGCCAGCAGTCGGGACAGCCGAGGGGGCTACACCTTC
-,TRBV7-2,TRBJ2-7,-,CASSLGSGAGTGHYEQYF,TGTGCCAGCAGCTTAGGTTCGGGGGCAGGGACCGGACACTACGAGCAGTACTTC
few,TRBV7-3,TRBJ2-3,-,CASSSRFDGADTQYF,TGTGCCAGCAGCTCAAGGTTCGATGGCGCAGATACGCAGTATTTT
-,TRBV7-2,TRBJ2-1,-,CASSLDISQSEQFF,TGTGCCAGCAGCTTAGATATCAGTCAGAGTGAGCAGTTCTTC
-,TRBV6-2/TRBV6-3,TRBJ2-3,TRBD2,CASMTSGWRDTQYF,TGTGCCAGCATGACTAGCGGATGGAGGGATACGCAGTATTTT
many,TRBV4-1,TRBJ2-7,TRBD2,CASSRLAGGPSYEQYF,TGCGCCAGCAGCCGGCTAGCGGGAGGGCCTTCCTACGAGCAGTACTTC
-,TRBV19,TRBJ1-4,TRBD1,CATRKETGDEKLFF,TGTGCCACCAGGAAAGAGACAGGGGACGAAAAACTGTTTTTT
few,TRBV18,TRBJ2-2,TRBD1,CASSPRQGHTGELFF,TGTGCCAGCTCACCAAGACAGGGTCACACCGGGGAGCTGTTTTTT
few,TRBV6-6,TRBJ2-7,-,CASSSPFQSGQGEQYF,TGTGCCAGCAGTTCTCCCTTCCAGAGTGGACAAGGCGAGCAGTACTTC
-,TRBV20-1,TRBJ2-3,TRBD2,CSARDTSGRADTQYF,TGCAGTGCTAGGGACACTAGCGGGAGGGCAGATACGCAGTATTTT
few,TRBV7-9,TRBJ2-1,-,CASSLGAGKVYNEQFF,TGTGCCAGCAGCTTAGGTGCAGGAAAAGTCTACAATGAGCAGTTCTTC
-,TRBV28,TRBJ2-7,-,CASSPTWDGPYEQYF,TGTGCCAGCAGTCCAACCTGGGACGGACCCTACGAGCAGTACTTC
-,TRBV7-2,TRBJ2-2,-,CARGTGTGELFF,TGTGCCAGGGGAACGGGCACCGGGGAGCTGTTTTTT
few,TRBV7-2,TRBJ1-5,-,CASSLVGVANQPQHF,TGTGCCAGCAGCTTAGTGGGGGTAGCGAATCAGCCCCAGCATTTT
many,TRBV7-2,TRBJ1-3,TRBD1,CASSLIVGQNGNTIYF,TGTGCCAGCAGCCTGATTGTGGGACAGAATGGAAACACCATATATTTT
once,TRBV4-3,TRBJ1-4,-,CASSQGVHEKLFF,TGCGCCAGCAGCCAAGGGGTTCACGAAAAACTGTTTTTT
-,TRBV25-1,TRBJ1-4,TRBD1,CASSGGQGRGNEKLFF,TGTGCCAGCAGTGGGGGACAGGGGAGGGGAAATGAAAAACTGTTTTTT
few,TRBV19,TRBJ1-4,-,CASSINGDSNEKLFF,TGTGCCAGTAGTATAAACGGGGACTCTAATGAAAAACTGTTTTTT
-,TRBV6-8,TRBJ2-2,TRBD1,CASMGQGALGSGELFF,TGTGCCAGCATGGGGCAGGGGGCTCTGGGTTCCGGGGAGCTGTTTTTT
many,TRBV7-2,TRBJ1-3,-,CASSPQEAGNTIYF,TGTGCCAGCAGCCCTCAGGAAGCAGGAAACACCATATATTTT
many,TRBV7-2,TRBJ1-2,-,CASSFRGGYTF,TGTGCCAGCAGCTTCAGGGGCGGCTACACCTTC
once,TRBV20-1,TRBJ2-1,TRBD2,CSATSGTSGKFEEFF,TGCAGTGCTACTTCCGGGACTAGCGGGAAATTCGAGGAATTCTTC
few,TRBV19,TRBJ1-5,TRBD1,CASRNRGGNQPQHF,TGTGCCAGCCGAAACAGGGGGGGAAATCAGCCCCAGCATTTT
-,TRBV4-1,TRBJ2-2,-,CTSSQVGGSGTGELFF,TGCACCAGCAGCCAAGTTGGTGGGAGTGGCACCGGGGAGCTGTTTTTT
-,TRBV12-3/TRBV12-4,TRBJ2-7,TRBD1,CASSRDRRDPYEQYF,TGTGCCAGCAGTCGGGACAGGAGGGACCCCTACGAGCAGTACTTC
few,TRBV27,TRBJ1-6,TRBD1,CASSSRQGRNSPLHF,TGTGCCAGCAGTTCCCGACAGGGGCGAAATTCACCCCTCCACTTT
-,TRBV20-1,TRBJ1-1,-,CSAFITEAFF,TGCAGTGCCTTTATCACTGAAGCTTTCTTT
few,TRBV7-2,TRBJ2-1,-,CASSSHRELNEQFF,TGTGCCAGCAGCTCCCACAGGGAATTGAATGAGCAGTTCTTC
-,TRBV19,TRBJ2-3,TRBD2,CASSLRVAGAIDTQYF,TGTGCCAGTAGCCTTCGGGTGGCGGGAGCGATAGATACGCAGTATTTT
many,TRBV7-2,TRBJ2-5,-,CASSGDPGGRQETQYF,TGTGCCAGCAGCGGAGACCCCGGGGGTAGGCAAGAGACCCAGTACTTC
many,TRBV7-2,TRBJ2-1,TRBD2,CASSSRIFGTSGPNEQFF,TGTGCCAGCAGCTCTCGGATTTTTGGGACTAGCGGTCCTAATGAGCAGTTCTTC
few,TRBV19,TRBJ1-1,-,CASLGVVGTEAFF,TGTGCCAGCCTGGGGGTAGTTGGCACTGAAGCTTTCTTT
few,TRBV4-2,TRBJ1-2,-,CASSQDLGINYGYTF,TGTGCCAGCAGCCAAGATTTGGGCATCAACTATGGCTACACCTTC
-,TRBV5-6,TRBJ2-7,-,CASSLPQSRNEQYF,TGTGCCAGCAGCTTACCCCAGTCTAGGAACGAGCAGTACTTC
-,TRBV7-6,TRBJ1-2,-,CASSTRSRWDGYTF,TGTGCCAGCAGCACCAGGAGTAGGTGGGATGGCTACACCTTC
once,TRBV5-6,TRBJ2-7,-,CASNHGLTPYEQYF,TGTGCCAGCAACCACGGACTTACCCCCTACGAGCAGTACTTC
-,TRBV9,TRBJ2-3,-,CASSVEGMQTQYF,TGTGCCAGCAGCGTAGAAGGCATGCAGACGCAGTATTTT
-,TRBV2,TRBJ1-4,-,CASREQVEKLFF,TGTGCCAGCAGGGAACAAGTCGAAAAACTGTTTTTT
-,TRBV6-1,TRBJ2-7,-,CASRRELIYEQYF,TGTGCCAGCAGACGGGAGCTTATCTACGAGCAGTACTTC
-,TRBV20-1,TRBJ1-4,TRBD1,CAHGGTGINEKLFF,TGCGCCCACGGGGGGACAGGAATTAATGAAAAACTGTTTTTT
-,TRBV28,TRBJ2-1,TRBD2,CASSFGGGLAVFSSYNEQFF,TGTGCCAGCAGTTTTGGTGGGGGACTAGCGGTTTTTAGCTCCTACAATGAGCAGTTCTTC
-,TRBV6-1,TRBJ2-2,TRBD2,CASSPGWVTSGKVAGELFF,TGTGCCAGCAGCCCAGGCTGGGTGACTAGCGGGAAGGTTGCCGGGGAGCTGTTTTTT
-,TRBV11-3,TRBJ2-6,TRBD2,CASSPRTSGSGANVLTF,TGTGCCAGCAGCCCTCGTACTAGCGGCTCTGGGGCCAACGTCCTGACTTTC
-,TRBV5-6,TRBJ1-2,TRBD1,CASSRTLTGNYGYTF,TGTGCCAGCAGCCGGACGTTGACAGGGAACTATGGCTACACCTTC
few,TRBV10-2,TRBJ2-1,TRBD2,CASRGLAGDGEQFF,TGCGCCAGCAGGGGACTAGCGGGAGATGGGGAGCAGTTCTTC
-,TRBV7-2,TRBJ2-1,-,CASSFAFRSPDNEQFF,TGTGCCAGCAGCTTTGCCTTTCGCAGTCCCGACAATGAGCAGTTCTTC